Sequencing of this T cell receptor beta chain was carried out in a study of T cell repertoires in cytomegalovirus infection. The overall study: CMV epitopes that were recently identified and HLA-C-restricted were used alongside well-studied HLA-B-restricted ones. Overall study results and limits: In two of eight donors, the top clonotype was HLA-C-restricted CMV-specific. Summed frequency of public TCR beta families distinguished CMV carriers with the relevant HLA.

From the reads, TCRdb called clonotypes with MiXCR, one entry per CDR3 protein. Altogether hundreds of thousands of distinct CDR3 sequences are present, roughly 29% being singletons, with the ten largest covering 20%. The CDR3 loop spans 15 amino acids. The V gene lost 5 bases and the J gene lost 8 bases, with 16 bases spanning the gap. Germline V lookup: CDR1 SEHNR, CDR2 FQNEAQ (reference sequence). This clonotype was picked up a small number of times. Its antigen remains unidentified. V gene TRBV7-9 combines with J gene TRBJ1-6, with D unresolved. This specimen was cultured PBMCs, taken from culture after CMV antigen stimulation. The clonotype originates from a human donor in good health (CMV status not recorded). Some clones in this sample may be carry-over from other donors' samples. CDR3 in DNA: TGTGCCAGCAGCCACGATTCACCGAGGGATTCACCCCTCCACTTT. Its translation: CASSHDSPRDSPLHF.